Below are 27 T cell receptor beta chains sequenced from a single sample in a study of blood T cell repertoires in COVID-19. Data came from immunoSEQ multiplex PCR; TCRdb stores just in-frame clones and leaves some out. The top ten hold about 9.4% of the sample, which has 150,000 to 200,000 clones, over 75% seen once. The sequenced sample consisted of PBMCs or T cells enriched from blood (not recorded which). All receptors derive from a woman under 30 who had recovered from COVID-19.

This sequence joins TRBV28 and TRBJ2-5; 7 bases align to TRBD2. V trimming: 7 bases; J trimming: 5 bases; junction bases outside the gene matches: 16. The CDR3 is 16 residues long. CDR1 and CDR2 from the germline V gene are MDHEN and SYDVKM. The CDR3 bases are TGTGCCAGCATCTTAAATATAGTGGCGGGAGTCGAGACCCAGTACTTC. Protein sequence: CASILNIVAGVETQYF.

The chain recombines TRBV2 with TRBJ1-2; D is perhaps TRBD1 (6 bases). Germline CDR1 SNHLY, CDR2 FYNNEI. CDR3 length: 13 residues. Between the trimmed V and J ends, which lost 9 bases and 7 bases, there was a span of 18 bases. DNA for the CDR3: TGTGCCAGTGGAGGTGGGGGCCGGGGTGGCTACACCTTC. It codes for CASGGGGRGGYTF.

The chain combines TRBV19 with TRBJ2-5, with 11 positions matching TRBD1. Looked up from germline, CDR1 is LNHDA and CDR2 is SQIVND (reference sequence). Trimming removed 5 bases from V and 3 bases from J; junction bases left unmatched: 5. This CDR3 is built from 15 residues. In nucleotides, the CDR3 is TGTGCCAGTAGTTCAGGGACAGGGGGTAAAGAGACCCAGTACTTC. As protein: CASSSGTGGKETQYF.

This clone was seen only a few times. The J gene is TRBJ1-6, the V gene TRBV28; possibly TRBD1 for D (6 bases). The germline CDR1 and CDR2 sequences are MDHEN and SYDVKM. Trimming removed 7 bases from V and 10 bases from J, with 17 bases in between. The CDR3 has 14 residues. The CDR3 reads CASNPQGITSPLHF. In DNA, the CDR3 is TGTGCCAGCAACCCCCAGGGGATAACGTCACCCCTCCACTTT. The full variable domain, its missing parts supplied by reference TRBV28 and TRBJ1-6, is DVKVTQSSRYLVKRTGEKVFLECVQDMDHENMFWYRQDPGLGLRLIYFSYDVKMKEKGDIPEGYSVSREKKERFSLILESASTNQTSMYLCASNPQGITSPLHFGNGTRLTVT.

The V gene is TRBV14, the J gene TRBJ2-7; the D gene is possibly TRBD2 (6 bases). The germline gives CDR1 SGHDN, CDR2 FVKESK. Deletions cut 3 bases from V and 2 bases from J, with 11 bases between. The CDR3 consists of 14 residues. In DNA, the CDR3 is TGTGCCAGCAGCCAGGGGGGTGGGCCCTACGAGCAGTACTTC. Its protein is CASSQGGGPYEQYF. The complete variable domain, with remaining parts taken from reference TRBV14 and TRBJ2-7, reads EAGVTQFPSHSVIEKGQTVTLRCDPISGHDNLYWYRRVMGKEIKFLLHFVKESKQDESGMPNNRFLAERTGGTYSTLKVQPAELEDSGVYFCASSQGGGPYEQYFGPGTRLTVT.

This chain joins TRBV14 and TRBJ1-3; D perhaps matches TRBD1 (5 bases). The V and J ends lost 3 bases and 0 bases respectively, with 6 bases between them. Germline V gives CDR1 SGHDN, CDR2 FVKESK. CDR3 length: 14 residues. The CDR3, as DNA: TGTGCCAGCAGCCAGGGACTCTCTGGAAACACCATATATTTT. Protein: CASSQGLSGNTIYF. The full variable domain, completed using reference TRBV14 and TRBJ1-3, is EAGVTQFPSHSVIEKGQTVTLRCDPISGHDNLYWYRRVMGKEIKFLLHFVKESKQDESGMPNNRFLAERTGGTYSTLKVQPAELEDSGVYFCASSQGLSGNTIYFGEGSWLTVV.

This clone was detected once. The chain employs TRBV5-4 and TRBJ2-7; TRBD2 might be the D (6 bases). There are 15 residues in the CDR3. Trimming removed 4 bases at V and 3 bases at J, with 17 bases between. In germline, CDR1 is SGHNT, CDR2 YYREEE (reference sequence). The CDR3, as DNA: TGTGCCAGCAGCCGCGCGGGGCTTGCCGACTACGAGCAGTACTTC. It is translated as CASSRAGLADYEQYF.

Remarks on this clone: Other DNA sequences of this sample code for an identical CDR3. The chain combines TRBV19 with TRBJ2-7, with D maybe TRBD1 (6 bases). CDR3 size: 13 residues. The germline V gene encodes CDR1 LNHDA and CDR2 SQIVND (reference sequence). Trimming removed 2 bases at V and 2 bases at J, with 7 bases between. The CDR3 nucleotides are TGTGCCAGTAGTATACAGGGGCCCTACGAGCAGTACTTC. It codes for CASSIQGPYEQYF.

A single count supports this clone. The rearrangement uses TRBV6-5 and TRBJ1-2; 7 nucleotides agree with TRBD1. Germline V gives CDR1 MNHEY, CDR2 SVGAGI. The CDR3 length is 16 residues. V lost 2 bases and J lost 0; bases outside the gene matches: 6. The CDR3 here is CASSYKGQPANYGYTF. The CDR3 DNA sequence: TGTGCCAGCAGTTACAAGGGACAGCCAGCTAACTATGGCTACACCTTC.

The V gene is TRBV6-6, the J gene TRBJ1-1; D is possibly TRBD1 (5 bases). The CDR3 has 14 residues. The germline V and J ends were trimmed by 4 bases and 1 base, with 10 bases remaining between them. Germline-derived CDR1 and CDR2 are MNHNY and SVGAGI (reference sequence). The CDR3 loop is CASSFTTGNTEAFF. The CDR3 DNA sequence: TGTGCCAGCAGTTTTACCACAGGGAACACTGAAGCTTTCTTT.

V and J are TRBV28 and TRBJ2-7, with D maybe TRBD2 (6 bases). Per germline, CDR1 MDHEN and CDR2 SYDVKM. V lost 4 bases, J lost 3 bases, and 16 bases lay in between. This CDR3 comprises 15 residues. In DNA form, the CDR3 reads TGTGCCAGCAGTTCCTTTTCTAGCGCCCGCTACGAGCAGTACTTC. Translating gives CASSSFSSARYEQYF.

In DNA, the CDR3 is TGTGCCAGCTCACCCGCCCTCCGGGAGGTTGAAGATACGCAGTATTTT. Translating it yields CASSPALREVEDTQYF. The chain carries TRBV18 and TRBJ2-3; 7 bases fit TRBD2. This CDR3 contains 16 residues. V lost 3 bases and J lost 5; bases outside the gene matches: 11. From germline, CDR1 is KGHSH and CDR2 LQKENI.

The chain links TRBV9 to TRBJ1-1, with TRBD1 matching 11 bases. This CDR3 is 15 amino acids long. Germline assignment: CDR1 SGDLS and CDR2 YYNGEE. After removal of 3 bases from V and 5 bases from J, the junction contained 6 bases not matched to a gene. The CDR3 is CASSAQGQGGTEAFF. CDR3 nucleotide sequence: TGTGCCAGCAGCGCCCAGGGACAGGGGGGGACTGAAGCTTTCTTT.

This chain connects TRBV28 to TRBJ1-1, with D possibly matching TRBD1 (6 bases). Germline CDR1 MDHEN, CDR2 SYDVKM. The CDR3 has 13 residues. The V end lost 10 bases, the J end lost 1 base, and 13 bases lay between the germline ends. CDR3 loop: CATGVGQNTEAFF. The CDR3 DNA sequence: TGTGCCACCGGGGTGGGACAGAACACTGAAGCTTTCTTT. The variable domain in full, completed from reference TRBV28 and TRBJ1-1, reads DVKVTQSSRYLVKRTGEKVFLECVQDMDHENMFWYRQDPGLGLRLIYFSYDVKMKEKGDIPEGYSVSREKKERFSLILESASTNQTSMYLCATGVGQNTEAFFGQGTRLTVV.

The J gene is TRBJ1-5, the V gene TRBV12-1; the table calls TRBD1, which could not be checked here. TRBV12-1 is an annotated pseudogene. This CDR3 region has 15 residues. The chain's CDR3 is CASSSGQAEEQPQHF. CDR3 coding DNA: TGTGCCAGCAGCTCAGGACAGGCCGAGGAACAGCCCCAGCATTTT.

This chain joins TRBV27 and TRBJ2-7; TRBD1 agrees at 10 bases. J lost 6 bases, V lost 6 bases, and 5 bases had no gene match. This CDR3 is 13 amino acids long. Germline lookup yields CDR1 MNHEY and CDR2 SMNVEV (reference sequence). This CDR3 is CASRRTGGLEQYF. The CDR3 DNA reads TGTGCCAGCAGGAGGACAGGGGGTCTCGAGCAGTACTTC.

V usage is TRBV24-1 and J usage is TRBJ1-5, with 7 bases lining up with TRBD1. CDR1 and CDR2 from the germline V gene are KGHDR and SFDVKD. J was trimmed by 4 bases and V by 3 bases; bases with no gene match: 5. The CDR3 is 15 amino acids. For the CDR3, the DNA is TGTGCCACCAGTGATCCCCCGACAGGGAATCAGCCCCAGCATTTT. The encoded protein is CATSDPPTGNQPQHF.

The chain has TRBV28 and TRBJ1-2, with TRBD1 matching over 9 bases. After removal of 6 bases from V and 7 bases from J, the junction contained 12 bases not matched to a gene. Germline V gene sequence: CDR1 MDHEN, CDR2 SYDVKM. The CDR3 is 15 amino acids. The CDR3 coding sequence is TGTGCCAGCAGACCACAGACAGGGGGAAGGAGTGGCTACACCTTC. Translation gives CASRPQTGGRSGYTF.

J is TRBJ2-7 and V is TRBV7-9; TRBD1 might be the D (6 bases). The V end lost 0 bases, the J end lost 7 bases, and 10 bases lay between the germline ends. The germline V gene has CDR1 SEHNR and CDR2 FQNEAQ (reference sequence). The CDR3 is 13 amino acids. CDR3 sequence (DNA): TGTGCCAGCAGCTTAGCGGGGGCGAGGGAGCAGTACTTC. Translation gives CASSLAGAREQYF.

This clone was counted only a few times. This chain uses TRBV19 with TRBJ1-1; D is unresolved. This CDR3 contains 12 residues. V lost 3 bases, J lost 2 bases, and 4 bases lay in between. Germline V lookup: CDR1 LNHDA, CDR2 SQIVND (reference sequence). This CDR3 is CASSITNTEAFF. The CDR3 bases are TGTGCCAGTAGTATCACAAACACTGAAGCTTTCTTT.

CDR3 protein: CASSPGVAGVDEQFF. In DNA form, the CDR3 reads TGTGCCAGCAGCCCCGGGGTAGCGGGAGTCGACGAGCAGTTCTTC. The chain has TRBV3-1 (or the pseudogene TRBV3-2) and TRBJ2-1; 9 bases match TRBD2. The CDR3 length is 15 residues. With 4 bases clipped from V and 10 bases from J, the junction kept 11 bases outside the gene matches. Germline values: CDR1 LGHDT, CDR2 YNNKEL (reference sequence).

The chain links TRBV7-9 to TRBJ2-2; TRBD2 is a possible D gene (5 bases). The V gene's germline CDR1 is SEHNR and CDR2 FQNEAQ (reference sequence). The CDR3 is 11 amino acids. V was cut by 11 bases and J by 6 bases, with 10 bases left in between. The CDR3 region is CAGPGAGELFF. The CDR3 region has the DNA TGTGCCGGACCCGGGGCCGGGGAGCTGTTTTTT.

There are a few counts of this clone. This chain uses TRBV21-1 with TRBJ2-5; the DNA was not used to check the table's D call, TRBD1. TRBV21-1 is an annotated pseudogene. The CDR3 totals 22 residues. CDR3 residues: CASSNFPPYRGQAGGGQETQYF. CDR3 sequence (DNA): TGTGCCAGCAGCAACTTCCCCCCATACAGGGGGCAGGCTGGGGGTGGCCAAGAGACCCAGTACTTC.

The chain carries TRBV7-3 and TRBJ2-7, with TRBD1 identical over 8 bases. Germline V CDR1 and CDR2: SGHTA, FQGTGA. CDR3 size: 13 residues. Trimming cost V 5 bases and J 6 bases; bases outside gene matches: 6. The CDR3 region has the DNA TGTGCCAGCAGCGCGCGGACAGGGCGCGAGCAGTACTTC. Its translation: CASSARTGREQYF.

The gene calls are TRBV16 and TRBJ1-1; D call uncertain. Trimming removed 2 bases from V and 10 bases from J, with 8 bases in between. Germline loops: CDR1 KGHSY, CDR2 FQNENV. The CDR3 is made up of 11 amino acids. Here the CDR3 reads CASSQNGPAFF. DNA for the CDR3: TGTGCCAGCAGCCAAAACGGTCCAGCTTTCTTT.

This chain uses TRBV24-1 with TRBJ2-1; 7 nucleotides agree with TRBD2. Unmatched junction bases numbered 2, after V lost 3 bases and J lost 4 bases. Germline CDR1 KGHDR, CDR2 SFDVKD. The CDR3 extends over 14 amino acids. The CDR3 loop reads CATSDRDYYNEQFF. The CDR3 DNA follows: TGTGCCACCAGTGATCGGGACTATTACAATGAGCAGTTCTTC.

This clone was counted only a few times. This rearrangement joins TRBV7-9 to TRBJ2-1; 10 bases match TRBD2. Looked up from germline, CDR1 is SEHNR and CDR2 is FQNEAQ (reference sequence). The CDR3 extends over 16 amino acids. The ends lost 1 base at V and 9 bases at J; junction bases unmatched: 9. Here the CDR3 reads CASSLVFASGGPEQFF. The CDR3 nucleotides are TGTGCCAGCAGCTTAGTGTTTGCTAGCGGGGGCCCTGAGCAGTTCTTC.